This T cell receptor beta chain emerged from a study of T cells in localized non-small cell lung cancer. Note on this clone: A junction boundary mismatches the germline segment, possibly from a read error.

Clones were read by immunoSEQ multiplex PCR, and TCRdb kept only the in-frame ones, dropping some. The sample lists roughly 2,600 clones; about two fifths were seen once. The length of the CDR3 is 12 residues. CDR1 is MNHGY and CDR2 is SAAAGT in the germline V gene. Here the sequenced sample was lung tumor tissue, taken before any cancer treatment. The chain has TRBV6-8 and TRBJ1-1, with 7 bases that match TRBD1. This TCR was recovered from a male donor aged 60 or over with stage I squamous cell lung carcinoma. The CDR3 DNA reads TGTGCCATCAGTCCAGGGGGTGCTGAAGCTTTCTTT. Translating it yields CAISPGGAEAFF.